Shown below are 20 T cell receptor beta chains from a single sample sequenced in a study of regulatory T cells in long-lasting Graves disease. The time point was: newly diagnosed GD, antithyroid drugs for less than 3 months. Scientists built the TCR library using RNA that was extracted from PBMCs. Construction of TCR beta libraries relied on iRepertoire HTBI primers and on Arm-PCR targeting CDR3 regions. TCRdb itself ran the multiplex PCR reads through MiXCR, one entry per CDR3 protein. The sample includes approximately 400,000 distinct CDR3 sequences, around 15% of them seen just once. The sample here was peripheral blood mononuclear cells (PBMCs), taken at new diagnosis, from a patient treated with antithyroid drugs. The receptors were sampled from a female donor with Graves disease.

This clonotype was observed at least ten times. The CDR3 bases are TGTGCCAGCGGGGGGGACGGAAACACCATATATTTT. Translating it yields CASGGDGNTIYF. The rearrangement links TRBV6-1 to TRBJ1-3; D might be TRBD1 (5 bases). Trimming pared 8 bases from V and 4 bases from J, leaving 9 bases between. The CDR3 runs to 12 residues. The germline V gene encodes CDR1 MNHNS and CDR2 SASEGT.

This clonotype was recorded many times. The CDR3 sequence: CASSPTGHNTDTQYF. In DNA, the CDR3 is TGTGCCAGCAGCCCTACGGGACATAACACAGATACGCAGTATTTT. The rearrangement links TRBV7-2 to TRBJ2-3, with D maybe TRBD1 (6 bases). CDR1 and CDR2 (germline): SGHTA, FQGNSA. The CDR3 spans 15 residues. V was cut by 5 bases and J by 2 bases, with 14 bases left in between.

Remarks on this clonotype: Germline and junction disagree at one end, which may indicate a read error. CDR3: CASSVRDRVLLF. The CDR3 coding sequence is TGTGCCAGCAGCGTCCGGGACAGAGTTCTTCTATTC. The chain recombines TRBV9 with TRBJ1-2, with 7 bases fitting TRBD1. CDR1 and CDR2 from the germline V gene are SGDLS and YYNGEE. The CDR3 is 12 amino acids.

Ten or more counts support this clonotype. The rearrangement joins TRBV5-5 to TRBJ1-1; the match to TRBD1 covers 8 bases. The CDR3 length is 13 residues. From germline, CDR1 is SGHKS and CDR2 YYEKEE (reference sequence). Trimming removed 6 bases from V and 4 bases from J; junction bases left unmatched: 5. CDR3 in DNA: TGTGCCAGCACCGGACAGGGCGGCACTGAAGCTTTCTTT. Protein: CASTGQGGTEAFF.

This clonotype was recorded a few times. V gene TRBV7-9 combines with J gene TRBJ1-4; 8 bases agree with TRBD1. The CDR3 covers 16 residues. V lost 5 bases to trimming and J lost 0 bases; unmatched junction nucleotides: 5. The germline V gene has CDR1 SEHNR and CDR2 FQNEAQ (reference sequence). The chain's CDR3 is CASSRGQDATNEKLFF. In DNA form, the CDR3 reads TGTGCCAGCAGCCGGGGACAGGATGCAACTAATGAAAAACTGTTTTTT.

The gene calls are TRBV9 and TRBJ2-4; D is unresolved. Trimming took 3 bases from V and 3 from J, leaving 10 bases between them. The CDR3 consists of 14 residues. Germline-derived CDR1 and CDR2 are SGDLS and YYNGEE. CDR3 coding DNA: TGTGCCAGCAGCGCCTACTCGGACAAAAACATTCAGTACTTC. It yields the protein CASSAYSDKNIQYF.

This chain connects TRBV20-1 to TRBJ2-1, with 13 bases lining up with TRBD2. Per the germline V gene, CDR1 is DFQATT and CDR2 is SNEGSKA (reference sequence). This CDR3 region has 15 residues. With V trimmed by 5 bases and J by 7 bases, 8 bases remained unmatched. CDR3 in amino acids: CSAVRLAGGLNEQFF. CDR3 coding DNA: TGCAGTGCTGTCAGACTAGCGGGAGGTCTAAATGAGCAGTTCTTC.

On this clonotype itself: Because it lacks the conserved phenylalanine or tryptophan at the end, this CDR3 is likely a read error. The chain links TRBV12-3 or TRBV12-4 to TRBJ1-5, with D unclear. V was shortened by 4 bases and J by 3 bases, with 10 bases between the two germline ends. This CDR3 is 14 amino acids long. The CDR3 protein is CASSSIPTNQPQHS. DNA of the CDR3: TGTGCCAGCAGTTCCATCCCGACCAATCAGCCCCAGCATTCT.

This clonotype was seen only a few times. V usage is TRBV9 and J usage is TRBJ2-7; 7 bases align to TRBD1. With 0 bases clipped from V and 7 bases from J, the junction kept 4 bases outside the gene matches. The germline CDR1 and CDR2 sequences are SGDLS and YYNGEE. This CDR3 is 13 amino acids long. CDR3 residues: CASSVEQGDEQYF. CDR3 sequence (DNA): TGTGCCAGCAGCGTAGAGCAGGGGGATGAGCAGTACTTC.

The chain has TRBV12-3 or TRBV12-4 and TRBJ1-1, with TRBD1 identical over 9 bases. J lost 5 bases, V lost 6 bases, and 10 bases had no gene match. The length of the CDR3 is 15 residues. As DNA, the CDR3 is TGTGCCAGCAGCGGAGGGACAGGGCACGGGACTGAAGCTTTCTTT. Amino acids: CASSGGTGHGTEAFF.

This clonotype was observed a few times. Just one base apart from a much larger clone, this may be a read error. The chain has TRBV7-2 and TRBJ2-3; no definite D call. The J call is in doubt because the DNA end fits TRBJ1-5 better. CDR1 SGHTA and CDR2 FQGNSA come from the germline V gene. This CDR3 is 15 amino acids long. CDR3 bases: TGTGCCAGCAGCTTAATGGCGGGAGAAACAGATACGCAGCATTTT. Its protein is CASSLMAGETDTQHF.

The chain uses TRBV4-1 and TRBJ2-1; perhaps D is TRBD1 or TRBD2 (6 bases each). The assigned J gene may be wrong: the sequence end matches TRBJ2-5 better. In germline, CDR1 is MGHRA, CDR2 YSYEKL. The CDR3 is made up of 14 amino acids. CDR3 in amino acids: CASSQIGGGETQYF. As DNA, the CDR3 is TGCGCCAGCAGCCAAATCGGAGGGGGGGAGACCCAGTACTTC.

This chain joins TRBV11-3 and TRBJ2-1; D gene ambiguous. Trimming shortened V by 4 bases and J by 6 bases, and 7 bases separated the two germline ends. The germline V gene has CDR1 SGHNT and CDR2 YENEEA. This CDR3 has 12 amino acids. The CDR3 here is CASSSDLNEQFF. The CDR3 coding sequence is TGTGCCAGCAGCTCCGACCTCAATGAGCAGTTCTTC.

This clonotype was counted at least ten times. The J gene is TRBJ2-7, the V gene TRBV4-2; a possible D gene is TRBD2 (6 bases). The CDR3 length is 19 residues. Germline V gives CDR1 LGHNA, CDR2 YNFKEQ. The V gene lost 3 bases and the J gene lost 2 bases, with 26 bases spanning the gap. CDR3 in DNA: TGTGCCAGCAGCCATGGGACTGTGTCGGGGATTACCCTACCCTACGAGCAGTACTTC. As protein: CASSHGTVSGITLPYEQYF.

J is TRBJ1-4 and V is TRBV27; weak D call: TRBD1 (6 bases). CDR1 and CDR2 from the germline V gene are MNHEY and SMNVEV (reference sequence). The CDR3 has 14 amino acids. V was cut by 7 bases and J by 4 bases, with 13 bases left in between. DNA for the CDR3: TGTGCCAGCATGGCCGGGACACTTAATGAAAAACTGTTTTTT. Its translation is CASMAGTLNEKLFF.

This clonotype was counted a few times. The rearrangement joins TRBV5-1 to TRBJ1-1, with TRBD1 as a possible D gene (5 bases). This CDR3 contains 16 residues. Per the germline V gene, CDR1 is SGHRS and CDR2 is YFSETQ. V dropped 0 bases and J dropped 1 base, with 13 bases sitting between them. Here the CDR3 reads CASSLEVGEGNTEAFF. The CDR3 DNA sequence: TGCGCCAGCAGCTTGGAGGTGGGGGAAGGGAACACTGAAGCTTTCTTT. The full variable domain, completed using reference TRBV5-1 and TRBJ1-1, is KAGVTQTPRYLIKTRGQQVTLSCSPISGHRSVSWYQQTPGQGLQFLFEYFSETQRNKGNFPGRFSGRQFSNSRSEMNVSTLELGDSALYLCASSLEVGEGNTEAFFGQGTRLTVV.

This clonotype was found many times. This rearrangement joins TRBV11-2 to TRBJ2-3; perhaps D is TRBD1 or TRBD2 (5 bases each). The CDR3 totals 13 residues. The germline CDR1 and CDR2 sequences are SGHAT and FQNNGV. The V end lost 5 bases, the J end lost 2 bases, and 8 bases lay between the germline ends. DNA for the CDR3: TGTGCCAGCAGCGGGGGAATCACAGATACGCAGTATTTT. Translation: CASSGGITDTQYF.

V gene TRBV12-3 or TRBV12-4 combines with J gene TRBJ2-7; D may be TRBD1 or TRBD2 (5 bases each). The CDR3 covers 16 residues. V lost 8 bases, J lost 2 bases, and 22 bases lay in between. This chain's CDR3 is CASSLTRRDGPYEQYF. The CDR3 DNA is TGTGCCAGCTCGCTCACTCGCCGGGACGGGCCCTACGAGCAGTACTTC.

This chain uses TRBV28 with TRBJ1-5; possibly TRBD1 for D (5 bases). Per germline, CDR1 MDHEN and CDR2 SYDVKM. V was pared by 1 base and J by 4 bases, with 8 bases between. The CDR3 totals 14 residues. CDR3 bases: TGTGCCAGCAGTTTATACAGGAAGAATCAGCCCCAGCATTTT. It codes for CASSLYRKNQPQHF.

The chain links TRBV5-1 to TRBJ2-5; 9 nucleotides agree with TRBD2. The ends lost 3 bases at V and 1 base at J; junction bases unmatched: 4. The CDR3 length is 15 residues. CDR1 is SGHRS and CDR2 is YFSETQ in the germline V gene. In DNA, the CDR3 is TGCGCCAGCAGCTCACAGCGGGGGGTCCAAGAGACCCAGTACTTC. Translated: CASSSQRGVQETQYF.